A selection of T cell receptor beta chains follows, all from one sample in a study of blood T cell repertoires in COVID-19. Libraries were prepared by immunoSEQ multiplex PCR; TCRdb keeps only in-frame clonotypes and omits some of them. The data show 40,000 or so clones, 75% to 85% seen once. Sample: peripheral blood. The receptors originated from a human donor in a cohort sampled during active COVID-19. Both conserved end residues are part of each CDR3. D genes are given only for firm matches. Clone size is not always given. Where it is, it says once, few, many or a class for expanded clones.

abundance: once
v_gene: TRBV6-2/TRBV6-3
j_gene: TRBJ2-3
len: 13
d_gene: -
CDR3nt: TGTGCCAGCAGTGGGGGCCGGGCTAATACGCAGTATTTT
CDR3aa: CASSGGRANTQYF

abundance: few
v_gene: TRBV6-1
j_gene: TRBJ2-7
len: 12
d_gene: -
CDR3nt: TGTGCCAGCAGTGAATACACAGACGAGCAGTACTTC
CDR3aa: CASSEYTDEQYF

abundance: -
v_gene: TRBV6-5
j_gene: TRBJ1-3
len: 15
d_gene: -
CDR3nt: TGTGCCAGCAGGGGGACAACCCACTCTGGAAACACCATATATTTT
CDR3aa: CASRGTTHSGNTIYF

abundance: -
v_gene: TRBV29-1
j_gene: TRBJ1-1
len: 15
d_gene: TRBD1
CDR3nt: TGCAGCGTTAGTGGGACAGGCGGGAAGAACACTGAAGCTTTCTTT
CDR3aa: CSVSGTGGKNTEAFF

abundance: once
v_gene: TRBV9
j_gene: TRBJ2-1
len: 13
d_gene: -
CDR3nt: TGTGCCAGCAGCGTTTACGGGTACAATGAGCAGTTCTTC
CDR3aa: CASSVYGYNEQFF

abundance: few
v_gene: TRBV5-4
j_gene: TRBJ1-6
len: 16
d_gene: TRBD1
CDR3nt: TGTGCCAGCAGCGGAGGACAGGGGGCGCAGGGTTCACCCCTCCACTTT
CDR3aa: CASSGGQGAQGSPLHF

abundance: -
v_gene: TRBV30
j_gene: TRBJ1-5
len: 15
d_gene: TRBD1
CDR3nt: TGTGCCTGGAGTCACGGACAGGGACCGAATCAGCCCCAGCATTTT
CDR3aa: CAWSHGQGPNQPQHF

abundance: -
v_gene: TRBV3-1/TRBV3-2
j_gene: TRBJ2-1
len: 13
d_gene: -
CDR3nt: TGTGCCAGCAGCCAAGATCGGGTGGATGAGCAGTTCTTC
CDR3aa: CASSQDRVDEQFF

abundance: -
v_gene: TRBV19
j_gene: TRBJ2-7
len: 17
d_gene: TRBD2
CDR3nt: TGTGCCAGTAGTCCTGGGGGACTAGCGGGGGATTCCTACGAGCAGTACTTC
CDR3aa: CASSPGGLAGDSYEQYF

abundance: -
v_gene: TRBV19
j_gene: TRBJ1-5
len: 15
d_gene: -
CDR3nt: TGTGCCAGTAGTATAAGAGGAGAAGGTGTTCAGCCCCAGCATTTT
CDR3aa: CASSIRGEGVQPQHF

abundance: -
v_gene: TRBV6-2/TRBV6-3
j_gene: TRBJ1-5
len: 12
d_gene: -
CDR3nt: TGTGCCAGCAGTTATCCTGATCAGCCCCAGCATTTT
CDR3aa: CASSYPDQPQHF

abundance: -
v_gene: TRBV19
j_gene: TRBJ2-1
len: 15
d_gene: TRBD1
CDR3nt: TGTGCCAGTAGTAGAGGACAGGGGTCCACAGGTGAGCAGTTCTTC
CDR3aa: CASSRGQGSTGEQFF

abundance: -
v_gene: TRBV6-6
j_gene: TRBJ2-5
len: 14
d_gene: TRBD2
CDR3nt: TGTGCCAGCAGTTACTCGGGACTATCCGAGACCCAGTACTTC
CDR3aa: CASSYSGLSETQYF

abundance: few
v_gene: TRBV7-9
j_gene: TRBJ2-5
len: 12
d_gene: TRBD2
CDR3nt: TGTGCCAGCAGCAGACTAGCGGGGACCCAGTACTTC
CDR3aa: CASSRLAGTQYF

abundance: -
v_gene: TRBV24-1
j_gene: TRBJ2-1
len: 12
d_gene: -
CDR3nt: TGTGCCACCCGTTCAGCCGGGAATGAGCAGTTCTTC
CDR3aa: CATRSAGNEQFF

abundance: -
v_gene: TRBV2
j_gene: TRBJ1-5
len: 13
d_gene: TRBD1
CDR3nt: TGTGCCAGCACCACAGGGGGCCATCAGCCCCAGCATTTT
CDR3aa: CASTTGGHQPQHF

abundance: -
v_gene: TRBV3-1/TRBV3-2
j_gene: TRBJ2-5
len: 12
d_gene: TRBD2
CDR3nt: TGTGCCAGCAGCCAGCGGGGGGAGACCCAGTACTTC
CDR3aa: CASSQRGETQYF

abundance: -
v_gene: TRBV30
j_gene: TRBJ1-1
len: 13
d_gene: -
CDR3nt: TGTGCCTGGAGTGTACGCGGGAACACTGAAGCTTTCTTT
CDR3aa: CAWSVRGNTEAFF

abundance: -
v_gene: TRBV10-2
j_gene: TRBJ2-7
len: 14
d_gene: TRBD1
CDR3nt: TGCGCCAGCAGAGCTGGACAGGGCACCTACGAGCAGTACTTC
CDR3aa: CASRAGQGTYEQYF

abundance: once
v_gene: TRBV3-1/TRBV3-2
j_gene: TRBJ2-1
len: 20
d_gene: TRBD2
CDR3nt: TGTGCCAGCAGCCAAGATCCCCTTAGTATAGCGGGGGGCTCCCACAATGAGCAGTTCTTC
CDR3aa: CASSQDPLSIAGGSHNEQFF

abundance: once
v_gene: TRBV5-1
j_gene: TRBJ2-7
len: 14
d_gene: TRBD2
CDR3nt: TGCGCCAGCAGCTTTACTAGCGGTACCTACGAGCAGTACTTC
CDR3aa: CASSFTSGTYEQYF

abundance: -
v_gene: TRBV5-1
j_gene: TRBJ1-4
len: 15
d_gene: -
CDR3nt: TGCGCCAGCAGCTCCGTCCAGGGAGGAGGGGAAAAACTGTTTTTT
CDR3aa: CASSSVQGGGEKLFF

abundance: -
v_gene: TRBV27
j_gene: TRBJ1-5
len: 13
d_gene: TRBD1
CDR3nt: TGTGCCAGCAGTCATACAGGGGTTCAGCCCCAGCATTTT
CDR3aa: CASSHTGVQPQHF

abundance: -
v_gene: TRBV6-1
j_gene: TRBJ1-4
len: 16
d_gene: TRBD1
CDR3nt: TGTGCCAGCAGTGAATTCGCGACAGGGACTAATGAAAAACTGTTTTTT
CDR3aa: CASSEFATGTNEKLFF

abundance: -
v_gene: TRBV28
j_gene: TRBJ2-3
len: 14
d_gene: -
CDR3nt: TGTGCCAGCAGTTTAGGTAGCAGCACAGATACGCAGTATTTT
CDR3aa: CASSLGSSTDTQYF

abundance: -
v_gene: TRBV5-6
j_gene: TRBJ2-5
len: 16
d_gene: TRBD2
CDR3nt: TGTGCCAGCAGCTGGGGACTAGCGGAATTCCAAGAGACCCAGTACTTC
CDR3aa: CASSWGLAEFQETQYF

abundance: -
v_gene: TRBV3-1/TRBV3-2
j_gene: TRBJ2-7
len: 13
d_gene: -
CDR3nt: TGTGCCAGCAGCCCCCTTCGGGGTTCCGAGCAGTACTTC
CDR3aa: CASSPLRGSEQYF

abundance: -
v_gene: TRBV27
j_gene: TRBJ2-1
len: 13
d_gene: -
CDR3nt: TGTGCCAGCAGTTTTTACAGGGAGGGTGAGCAGTTCTTC
CDR3aa: CASSFYREGEQFF

abundance: -
v_gene: TRBV5-1
j_gene: TRBJ2-2
len: 14
d_gene: -
CDR3nt: TGCGCCAGCAGCGAACAGGAAAACACCGGGGAGCTGTTTTTT
CDR3aa: CASSEQENTGELFF

abundance: -
v_gene: TRBV27
j_gene: TRBJ2-1
len: 13
d_gene: TRBD2
CDR3nt: TGTGCCAGCAGTCCACTAGCGAGGAATGAGCAGTTCTTC
CDR3aa: CASSPLARNEQFF

abundance: -
v_gene: TRBV2
j_gene: TRBJ1-1
len: 14
d_gene: TRBD1
CDR3nt: TGTGCCAGCACCCGGGACAGGGAGAACACTGAAGCTTTCTTT
CDR3aa: CASTRDRENTEAFF

abundance: -
v_gene: TRBV4-1
j_gene: TRBJ1-5
len: 16
d_gene: -
CDR3nt: TGCGCCAGCAGCCAAGAGAGCGGTCAGCCTAATCAGCCCCAGCATTTT
CDR3aa: CASSQESGQPNQPQHF

abundance: few
v_gene: TRBV6-5
j_gene: TRBJ1-4
len: 14
d_gene: -
CDR3nt: TGTGCCAGCAGTTCCACAGGGTTAGGAGAAAAACTGTTTTTT
CDR3aa: CASSSTGLGEKLFF

abundance: -
v_gene: TRBV6-6
j_gene: TRBJ2-7
len: 14
d_gene: -
CDR3nt: TGTGCCAGCAGTCCCAGGGTAGGTGGCTACGAGCAGTACTTC
CDR3aa: CASSPRVGGYEQYF

abundance: few
v_gene: TRBV30
j_gene: TRBJ1-3
len: 14
d_gene: -
CDR3nt: TGTGCCTGGAGTGAAAACAGGGCCGGAAACACCATATATTTT
CDR3aa: CAWSENRAGNTIYF

abundance: -
v_gene: TRBV7-2
j_gene: TRBJ2-3
len: 15
d_gene: TRBD2
CDR3nt: TGTGCCAGCAGCCTCCAAGCGGGAGGACCAGATACGCAGTATTTT
CDR3aa: CASSLQAGGPDTQYF

abundance: -
v_gene: TRBV11-2
j_gene: TRBJ2-1
len: 15
d_gene: -
CDR3nt: TGTGCCAGCAGCTTAGTTGCGGGGGCGTACAATGAGCAGTTCTTC
CDR3aa: CASSLVAGAYNEQFF

abundance: -
v_gene: TRBV4-1
j_gene: TRBJ1-4
len: 14
d_gene: -
CDR3nt: TGCGCCAGCAGCCAAGGTCCGACTAATGAAAAACTGTTTTTT
CDR3aa: CASSQGPTNEKLFF

abundance: -
v_gene: TRBV5-8
j_gene: TRBJ1-2
len: 13
d_gene: -
CDR3nt: TGTGCCAGCAGCAGAGGACAGAACTATGGCTACACCTTC
CDR3aa: CASSRGQNYGYTF

abundance: -
v_gene: TRBV30
j_gene: TRBJ2-5
len: 13
d_gene: TRBD1
CDR3nt: TGTGCCTGGGACACAGGGGGCCAAGAGACCCAGTACTTC
CDR3aa: CAWDTGGQETQYF

abundance: -
v_gene: TRBV9
j_gene: TRBJ2-3
len: 12
d_gene: -
CDR3nt: TGTGCCAGCAGCGCGAGGACAGATACGCAGTATTTT
CDR3aa: CASSARTDTQYF

abundance: once
v_gene: TRBV2
j_gene: TRBJ1-5
len: 14
d_gene: TRBD1
CDR3nt: TGTGCCAGCACCGCCCAGGGGGGCAATCAGCCCCAGCATTTT
CDR3aa: CASTAQGGNQPQHF

abundance: once
v_gene: TRBV6-1
j_gene: TRBJ2-1
len: 18
d_gene: TRBD2
CDR3nt: TGTGCCAGCAGTGAAGCGGGACTAGCGGGGGCCTCCTACAATGAGCAGTTCTTC
CDR3aa: CASSEAGLAGASYNEQFF

abundance: -
v_gene: TRBV25-1
j_gene: TRBJ1-1
len: 13
d_gene: TRBD1
CDR3nt: TGTGCCAGCATTGGACAGGTGGGCACTGAAGCTTTCTTT
CDR3aa: CASIGQVGTEAFF